This T cell receptor (beta chain) was found in a study of cytomegalovirus exposure and HLA in healthy donors. General observations from the study: Investigators reported 150 to 200 TCR beta chains as tied to cytomegalovirus.

Both 60 Vbeta primers and 13 Jbeta primers went into the PCR. The protocol was immunoSEQ multiplex PCR, while the TCRdb copy is restricted to in-frame clones and leaves out a portion. In the table there are some 130,000 clones, roughly four fifths of which are singletons. To note about this clone: Its specificity is unknown.

The sequencing input was PBMCs. The source of this sequence is a man aged 25-45 years in good health and CMV-seronegative.

CDR3 coding DNA: TGTGCCTGGAACCCGAGGCAGGGGGCGCAGGAGTACTTC. This translates into CAWNPRQGAQEYF. The chain links TRBV30 to TRBJ2-7; TRBD1 matches at 8 bases. Unmatched junction bases numbered 13, after V lost 4 bases and J lost 11 bases. This CDR3 has 13 amino acids. Germline values: CDR1 GTSNPN, CDR2 SVGIG (reference sequence).